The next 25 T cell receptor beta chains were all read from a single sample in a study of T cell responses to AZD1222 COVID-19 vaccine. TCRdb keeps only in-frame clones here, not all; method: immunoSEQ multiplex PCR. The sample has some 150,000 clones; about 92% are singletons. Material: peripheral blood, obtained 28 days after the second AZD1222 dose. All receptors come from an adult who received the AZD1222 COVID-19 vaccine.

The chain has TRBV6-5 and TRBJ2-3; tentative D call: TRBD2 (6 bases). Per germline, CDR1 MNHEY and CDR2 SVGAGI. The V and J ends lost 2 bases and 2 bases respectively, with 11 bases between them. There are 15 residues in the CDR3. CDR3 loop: CASSYGGMHTDTQYF. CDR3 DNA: TGTGCCAGCAGTTACGGGGGGATGCACACAGATACGCAGTATTTT.

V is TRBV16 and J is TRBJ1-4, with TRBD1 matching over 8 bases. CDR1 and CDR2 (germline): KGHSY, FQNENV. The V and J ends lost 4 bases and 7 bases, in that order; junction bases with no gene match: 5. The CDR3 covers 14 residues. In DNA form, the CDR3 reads TGTGCCAGCAGCCCTACAGGGGGTGGTGAAAAACTGTTTTTT. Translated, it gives CASSPTGGGEKLFF.

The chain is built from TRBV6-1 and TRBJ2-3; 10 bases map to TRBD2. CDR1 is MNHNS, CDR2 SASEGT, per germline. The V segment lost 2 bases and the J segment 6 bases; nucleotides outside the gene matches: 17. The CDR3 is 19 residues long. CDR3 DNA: TGTGCCAGCAGTGAAAGGGGGGGTCGGCTAGCGGGAGTCGCGGATACGCAGTATTTT. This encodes CASSERGGRLAGVADTQYF.

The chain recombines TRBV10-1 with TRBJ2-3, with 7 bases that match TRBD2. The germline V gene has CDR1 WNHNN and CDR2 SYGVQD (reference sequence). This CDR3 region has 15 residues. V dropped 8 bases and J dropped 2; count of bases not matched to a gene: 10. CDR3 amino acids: CASAAGEGFTDTQYF. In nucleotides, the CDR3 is TGCGCCAGCGCAGCTGGGGAGGGTTTCACAGATACGCAGTATTTT.

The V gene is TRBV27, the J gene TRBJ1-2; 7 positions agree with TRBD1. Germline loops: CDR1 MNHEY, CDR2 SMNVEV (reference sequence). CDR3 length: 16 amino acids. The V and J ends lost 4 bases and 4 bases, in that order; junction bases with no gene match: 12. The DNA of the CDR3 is TGTGCCAGCAGTTCTTCCCTCGCGAGACAGGGCTATGGCTACACCTTC. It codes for CASSSSLARQGYGYTF.

CDR3 DNA: TGCAGCGTTGAAGATCGGATAGTACAGGGGGCAGGGGAGACCCAGTACTTC. It specifies CSVEDRIVQGAGETQYF. V usage is TRBV29-1 and J usage is TRBJ2-5, with 9 bases aligning to TRBD1. V lost 0 bases to trimming and J lost 5 bases; unmatched junction nucleotides: 13. In germline, CDR1 is SQVTM, CDR2 ANQGSEA. The CDR3 spans 17 residues.

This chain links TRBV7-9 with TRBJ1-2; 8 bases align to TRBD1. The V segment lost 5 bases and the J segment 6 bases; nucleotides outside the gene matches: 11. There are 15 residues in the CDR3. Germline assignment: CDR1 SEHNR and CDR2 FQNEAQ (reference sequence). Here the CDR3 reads CASSTNQGAINGYTF. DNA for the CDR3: TGTGCCAGCAGCACGAACCAGGGGGCCATCAATGGCTACACCTTC.

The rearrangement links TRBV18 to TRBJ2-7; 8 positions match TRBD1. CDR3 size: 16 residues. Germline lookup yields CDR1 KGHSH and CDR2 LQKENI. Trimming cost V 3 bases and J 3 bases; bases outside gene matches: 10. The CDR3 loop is CASSPLGTGGSYEQYF. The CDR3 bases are TGTGCCAGCTCACCTCTTGGCACAGGGGGGAGCTACGAGCAGTACTTC.

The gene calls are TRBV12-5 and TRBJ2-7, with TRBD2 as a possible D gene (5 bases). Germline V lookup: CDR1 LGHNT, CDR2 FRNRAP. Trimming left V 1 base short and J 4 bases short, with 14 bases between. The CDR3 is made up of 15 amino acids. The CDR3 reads CASGLAGVGSYEQYF. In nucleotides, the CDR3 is TGTGCTAGTGGTTTGGCTGGCGTTGGGAGTTACGAGCAGTACTTC.

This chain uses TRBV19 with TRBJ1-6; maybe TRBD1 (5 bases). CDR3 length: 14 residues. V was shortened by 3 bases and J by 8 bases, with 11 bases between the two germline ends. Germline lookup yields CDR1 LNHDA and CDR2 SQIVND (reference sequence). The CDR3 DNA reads TGTGCCAGTAGTATGGGGCGAGGGGATTCACCCCTCCACTTT. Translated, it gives CASSMGRGDSPLHF.

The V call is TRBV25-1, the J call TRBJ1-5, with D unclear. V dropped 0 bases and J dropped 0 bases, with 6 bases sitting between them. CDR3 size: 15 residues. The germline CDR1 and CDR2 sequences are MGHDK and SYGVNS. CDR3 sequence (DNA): TGTGCCAGCAGTGAATATCAGAGTAGCAATCAGCCCCAGCATTTT. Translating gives CASSEYQSSNQPQHF.

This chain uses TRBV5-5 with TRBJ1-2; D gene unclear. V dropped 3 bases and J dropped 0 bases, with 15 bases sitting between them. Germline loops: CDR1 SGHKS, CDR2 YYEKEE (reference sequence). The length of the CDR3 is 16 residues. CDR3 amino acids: CASSSGSIRPNYGYTF. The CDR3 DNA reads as TGTGCCAGCAGCTCTGGCAGTATACGCCCTAACTATGGCTACACCTTC. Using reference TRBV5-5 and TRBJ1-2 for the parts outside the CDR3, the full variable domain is DAGVTQSPTHLIKTRGQQVTLRCSPISGHKSVSWYQQVLGQGPQFIFQYYEKEERGRGNFPDRFSARQFPNYSSELNVNALLLGDSALYLCASSSGSIRPNYGYTFGSGTRLTVV.

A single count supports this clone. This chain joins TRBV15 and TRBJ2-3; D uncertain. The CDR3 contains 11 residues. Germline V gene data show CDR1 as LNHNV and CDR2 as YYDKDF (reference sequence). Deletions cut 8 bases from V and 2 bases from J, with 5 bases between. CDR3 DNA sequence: TGTGCCACCCGTTACACAGATACGCAGTATTTT. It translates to CATRYTDTQYF.

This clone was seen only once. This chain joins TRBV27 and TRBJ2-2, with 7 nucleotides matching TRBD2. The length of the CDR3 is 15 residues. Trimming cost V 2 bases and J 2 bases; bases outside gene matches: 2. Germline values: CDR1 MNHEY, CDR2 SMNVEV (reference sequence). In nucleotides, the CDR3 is TGTGCCAGCAGTTTACTAGCGGTAAACACCGGGGAGCTGTTTTTT. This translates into CASSLLAVNTGELFF.

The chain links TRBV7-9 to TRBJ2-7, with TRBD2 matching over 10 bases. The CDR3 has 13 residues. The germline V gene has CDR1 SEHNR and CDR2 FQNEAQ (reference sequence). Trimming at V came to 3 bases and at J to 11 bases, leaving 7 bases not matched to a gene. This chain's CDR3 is CASSFQREGLEYF. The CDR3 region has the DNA TGTGCCAGCAGCTTCCAGCGGGAGGGCTTGGAGTACTTC.

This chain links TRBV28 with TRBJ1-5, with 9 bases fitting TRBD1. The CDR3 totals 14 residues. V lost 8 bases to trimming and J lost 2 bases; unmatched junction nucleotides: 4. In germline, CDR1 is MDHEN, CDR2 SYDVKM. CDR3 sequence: CASLQGAGNQPQHF. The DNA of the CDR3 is TGTGCCAGCCTACAGGGGGCAGGCAATCAGCCCCAGCATTTT.

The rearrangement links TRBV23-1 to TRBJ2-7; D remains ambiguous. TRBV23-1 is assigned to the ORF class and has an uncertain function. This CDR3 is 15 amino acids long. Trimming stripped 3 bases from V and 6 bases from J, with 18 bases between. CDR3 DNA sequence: TGCGCCAGCAGTCATCAGGACCGCTTCGTTCGCGAGCAGTACTTC. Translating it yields CASSHQDRFVREQYF.

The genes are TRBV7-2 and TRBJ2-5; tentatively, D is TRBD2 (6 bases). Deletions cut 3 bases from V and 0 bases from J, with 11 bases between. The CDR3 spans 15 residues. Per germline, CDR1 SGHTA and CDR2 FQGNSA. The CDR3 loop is CASSFVGGYQETQYF. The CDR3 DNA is TGTGCCAGCAGCTTTGTGGGAGGTTACCAAGAGACCCAGTACTTC.

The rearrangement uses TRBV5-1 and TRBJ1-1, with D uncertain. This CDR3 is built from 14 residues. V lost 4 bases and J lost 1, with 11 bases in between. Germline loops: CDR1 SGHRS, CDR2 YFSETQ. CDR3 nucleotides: TGCGCCAGCAGCCCAAACTCAGGGAACACTGAAGCTTTCTTT. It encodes CASSPNSGNTEAFF. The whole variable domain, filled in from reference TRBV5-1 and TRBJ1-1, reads KAGVTQTPRYLIKTRGQQVTLSCSPISGHRSVSWYQQTPGQGLQFLFEYFSETQRNKGNFPGRFSGRQFSNSRSEMNVSTLELGDSALYLCASSPNSGNTEAFFGQGTRLTVV.

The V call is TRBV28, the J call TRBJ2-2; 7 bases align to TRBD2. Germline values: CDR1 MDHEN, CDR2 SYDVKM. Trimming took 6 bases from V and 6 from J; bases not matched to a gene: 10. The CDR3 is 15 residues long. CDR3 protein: CASSLLTSSSGELFF. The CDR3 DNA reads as TGTGCCAGCAGCCTATTGACTAGCTCGTCCGGGGAGCTGTTTTTT.

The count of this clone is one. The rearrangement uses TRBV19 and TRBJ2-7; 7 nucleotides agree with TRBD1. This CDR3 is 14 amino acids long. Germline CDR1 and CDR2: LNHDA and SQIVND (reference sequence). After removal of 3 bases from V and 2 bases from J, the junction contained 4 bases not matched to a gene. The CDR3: CASSIAGTAYEQYF. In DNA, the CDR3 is TGTGCCAGTAGTATCGCCGGGACAGCCTACGAGCAGTACTTC.

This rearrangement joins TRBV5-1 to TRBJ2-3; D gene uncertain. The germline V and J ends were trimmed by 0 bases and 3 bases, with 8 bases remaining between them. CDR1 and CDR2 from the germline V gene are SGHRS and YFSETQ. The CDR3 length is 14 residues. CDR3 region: CASSLDTTTDTQYF. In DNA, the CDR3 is TGCGCCAGCAGCTTGGACACGACTACAGATACGCAGTATTTT.

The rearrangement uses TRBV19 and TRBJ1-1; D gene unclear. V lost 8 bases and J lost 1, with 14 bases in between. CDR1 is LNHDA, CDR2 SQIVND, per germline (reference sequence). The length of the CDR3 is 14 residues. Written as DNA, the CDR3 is TGTGCCAGTGGAACCTGGACGGCGAACACTGAAGCTTTCTTT. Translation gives CASGTWTANTEAFF. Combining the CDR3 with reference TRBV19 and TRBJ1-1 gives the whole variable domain DGGITQSPKYLFRKEGQNVTLSCEQNLNHDAMYWYRQDPGQGLRLIYYSQIVNDFQKGDIAEGYSVSREKKESFPLTVTSAQKNPTAFYLCASGTWTANTEAFFGQGTRLTVV.

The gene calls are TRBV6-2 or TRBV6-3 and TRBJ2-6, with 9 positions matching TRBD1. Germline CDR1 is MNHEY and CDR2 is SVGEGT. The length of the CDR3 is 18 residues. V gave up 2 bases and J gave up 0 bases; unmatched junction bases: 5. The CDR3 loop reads CASSYKGQGLSGANVLTF. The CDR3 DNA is TGTGCCAGCAGTTACAAGGGACAGGGACTCTCTGGGGCCAACGTCCTGACTTTC.

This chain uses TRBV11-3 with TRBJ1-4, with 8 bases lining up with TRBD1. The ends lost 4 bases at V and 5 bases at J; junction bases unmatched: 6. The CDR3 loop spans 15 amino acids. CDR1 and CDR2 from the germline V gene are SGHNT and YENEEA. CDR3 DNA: TGTGCCAGCAGCTCAAGGACAGGGTTCAATGAAAAACTGTTTTTT. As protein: CASSSRTGFNEKLFF.